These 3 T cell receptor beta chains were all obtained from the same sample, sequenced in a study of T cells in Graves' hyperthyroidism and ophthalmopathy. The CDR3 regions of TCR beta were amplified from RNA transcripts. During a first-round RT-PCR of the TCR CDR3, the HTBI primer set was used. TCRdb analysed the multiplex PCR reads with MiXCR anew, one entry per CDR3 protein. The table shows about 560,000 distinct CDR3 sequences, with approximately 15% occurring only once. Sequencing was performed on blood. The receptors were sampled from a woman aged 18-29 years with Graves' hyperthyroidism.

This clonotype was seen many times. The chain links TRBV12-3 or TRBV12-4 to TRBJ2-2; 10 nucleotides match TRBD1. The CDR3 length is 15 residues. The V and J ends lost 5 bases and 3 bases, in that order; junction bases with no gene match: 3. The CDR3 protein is CASSTGQGDTGELFF. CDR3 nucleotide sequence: TGTGCCAGCAGTACCGGACAGGGGGACACCGGGGAGCTGTTTTTT.

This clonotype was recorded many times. CDR3 sequence: CASSPPLSYEQFF. The DNA for the CDR3 is TGTGCCAGCAGTCCACCCCTTAGCTATGAGCAGTTCTTC. V and J are TRBV7-9 and TRBJ2-1; D is unclear. Germline loops: CDR1 SEHNR, CDR2 FQNEAQ (reference sequence). Trimming pared 6 bases from V and 8 bases from J, leaving 14 bases between. The CDR3 runs to 13 residues.

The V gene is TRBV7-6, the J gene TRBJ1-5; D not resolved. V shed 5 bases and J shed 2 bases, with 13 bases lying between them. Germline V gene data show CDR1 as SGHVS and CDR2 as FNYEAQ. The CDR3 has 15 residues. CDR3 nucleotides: TGTGCCAGCAGCCAGAGCTTAAAGGGCAATCAGCCCCAGCATTTT. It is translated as CASSQSLKGNQPQHF.